This TCR beta chain was sequenced for a study of blood T cell repertoires in COVID-19. Overall study: The study drew acute and convalescent COVID-19 samples from the United States, Italy and Spain. In each case, the material was cDNA or gDNA derived from T cells, B-cell-depleted T cells, or PBMCs.

The method was immunoSEQ multiplex PCR; TCRdb's version includes in-frame clones alone and lacks a portion of them. The sample records some 270,000 clones, about 83% being singletons. Input material: peripheral blood. This TCR came from a woman aged 40 to 55 who had recovered from COVID-19.

The CDR3 nucleotides are TGTGCCAGCAGCTTAGGGGCGTACAGGGAAATGAACACTGAAGCTTTCTTT. This translates into CASSLGAYREMNTEAFF. The rearrangement joins TRBV11-3 to TRBJ1-1, with D perhaps matching TRBD1 (6 bases). V was trimmed by 1 base and J by 0 bases, leaving 15 bases between them. This CDR3 has 17 residues. Germline V gives CDR1 SGHNT, CDR2 YENEEA.